The 23 T cell receptor beta chains in this list originate from one sample, sequenced in a study of CD8+ T cells in alopecia areata listed by TCRdb under 2018. In the paper's terms, the treatment or condition label means: oral pan-JAK inhibitor, 5-10 mg twice daily. Library method: the immunoSEQ multiplex PCR assay. RNA was extracted from all samples and reverse transcribed into cDNA, which served as template for TCR sequencing. This immuneACCESS table, as held by TCRdb, lists in-frame sequences with V and J called but not all clones. Of the missing ones, under half trace to an unresolved V gene in checked studies; the others have no known cause. Here the sample has around 170,000 clones; 51% occur a single time. The ten largest clonotypes hold around 10% of the sample. The sequencing here drew on CD8+ T cells sorted from blood, taken at week 52, from a patient treated with tofacitinib. These receptors all stem from a human donor with alopecia areata.

This clone appeared a few times. Its ends do not fully match the called genes, so a read error is possible. V gene TRBV7-9 combines with J gene TRBJ2-5; 7 nucleotides match TRBD1. The CDR3 extends over 12 amino acids. The germline V gene has CDR1 SEHNR and CDR2 FQNEAQ (reference sequence). The CDR3 sequence is CASSLTTGTEYF. In DNA, the CDR3 is TGTGCCAGCAGCCTCACGACAGGGACCGAGTACTTC.

The chain uses TRBV5-1 and TRBJ2-3; D not certain. CDR1 and CDR2 (germline): SGHRS, YFSETQ. The V end lost 0 bases, the J end lost 3 bases, and 11 bases lay between the germline ends. The CDR3 is 15 residues long. CDR3 in DNA: TGCGCCAGCAGCTTGGAAAGCAGCTATACAGATACGCAGTATTTT. Translation: CASSLESSYTDTQYF.

The chain is built from TRBV19 and TRBJ2-6, with unresolved D. This CDR3 comprises 17 residues. Germline V gene data show CDR1 as LNHDA and CDR2 as SQIVND (reference sequence). Trimming pared 4 bases from V and 1 base from J, leaving 14 bases between. The CDR3: CASSTPPFWSGANVLTF. The CDR3 nucleotides are TGTGCCAGTAGTACCCCCCCGTTTTGGTCTGGGGCCAACGTCCTGACTTTC.

The chain combines TRBV2 with TRBJ2-7; D perhaps matches TRBD2 (5 bases). Germline CDR1 SNHLY, CDR2 FYNNEI. The CDR3 covers 14 residues. V was cut by 4 bases and J by 3 bases, with 13 bases left in between. The CDR3 bases are TGTGCCAGCAGTGGCGGGCTCCAATTCTACGAGCAGTACTTC. It yields the protein CASSGGLQFYEQYF.

This clone came up a few times. J is TRBJ2-7 and V is TRBV23-1; 10 nucleotides agree with TRBD1. TRBV23-1 counts as an open reading frame of uncertain function. The V and J ends lost 7 bases and 5 bases, in that order; junction bases with no gene match: 11. The CDR3 loop spans 15 amino acids. The DNA of the CDR3 is TGCGCCAGCACTCACGCGGGGACAGGGGTTCACGAGCAGTACTTC. Amino acid sequence: CASTHAGTGVHEQYF.

The rearrangement links TRBV5-1 to TRBJ2-1, with D perhaps matching TRBD1 or TRBD2 (5 bases each). Germline CDR1 is SGHRS and CDR2 is YFSETQ. Between the trimmed V and J ends, which lost 3 bases and 4 bases, there was a span of 17 bases. This CDR3 is 16 amino acids long. CDR3 residues: CASSSDPAGAYNEQFF. In DNA form, the CDR3 reads TGCGCCAGCAGCTCCGACCCCGCCGGGGCTTACAATGAGCAGTTCTTC.

The chain is built from TRBV30 and TRBJ1-5; perhaps TRBD1 as D (5 bases). V lost 3 bases and J lost 9, with 15 bases in between. Germline CDR1 reads GTSNPN; CDR2 reads SVGIG (reference sequence). The CDR3 spans 13 residues. In nucleotides, the CDR3 is TGTGCCTGGAGAGTAAGGGGACGAGGGCCCCAGCATTTT. Its protein is CAWRVRGRGPQHF.

The chain carries TRBV5-1 and TRBJ1-2, with TRBD1 as a possible D gene (6 bases). Germline CDR1 is SGHRS and CDR2 is YFSETQ. V was cut by 2 bases and J by 1 base, with 9 bases left in between. CDR3 size: 14 residues. For the CDR3, the DNA is TGCGCCAGCAGCTTCCGACAGGATAACTATGGCTACACCTTC. Encoded protein: CASSFRQDNYGYTF.

This clone was counted only a few times. One end of the junction is discordant with germline, which a read error may explain. The chain employs TRBV7-7 and TRBJ2-1, with 9 nucleotides matching TRBD2. CDR1 and CDR2 from the germline V gene are SSHAT and FNYEAQ (reference sequence). CDR3 length equals 15 residues. The CDR3 DNA is TGTGCTAGCAGCACCGGGGCGGGGGGGCCCAATGAGCAGTTCTTC. Its translation is CASSTGAGGPNEQFF.

This clone was observed a handful of times. The chain has TRBV6-6 and TRBJ2-2, with TRBD2 as a possible D gene (6 bases). V lost 4 bases to trimming and J lost 2 bases, with 8 bases between them. This CDR3 comprises 14 residues. CDR1 MNHNY and CDR2 SVGAGI come from the germline V gene (reference sequence). The CDR3 loop is CASSSGTNTGELFF. For the CDR3, the DNA is TGTGCCAGCAGTTCCGGGACTAACACCGGGGAGCTGTTTTTT.

This clone was found a few times. CDR3 in amino acids: CASSLSREMGELFF. The DNA of the CDR3 is TGTGCCAGCAGCTTATCAAGGGAGATGGGGGAGCTGTTTTTT. The chain is built from TRBV7-8 and TRBJ2-2; possible D gene TRBD2, 5 bases. V lost 2 bases, J lost 8 bases, and 12 bases lay in between. The CDR3 consists of 14 residues. CDR1 and CDR2 (germline): SGHVS, FQNEAQ.

The chain is built from TRBV6-6 and TRBJ2-1; tentative D call: TRBD2 (5 bases). Looked up from germline, CDR1 is MNHNY and CDR2 is SVGAGI (reference sequence). The CDR3 consists of 12 residues. V was trimmed by 8 bases and J by 8 bases, leaving 13 bases between them. CDR3 residues: CASRASSDEQFF. In DNA form, the CDR3 reads TGTGCCAGCCGGGCTAGTAGCGATGAGCAGTTCTTC.

The rearrangement joins TRBV7-8 to TRBJ2-1; D unclear. Germline V lookup: CDR1 SGHVS, CDR2 FQNEAQ. The V end was cut by 5 bases, the J end by 0 bases, with 11 bases between. The CDR3 totals 15 residues. The CDR3 here is CASSPWMSSYNEQFF. In DNA, the CDR3 is TGTGCCAGCAGCCCCTGGATGAGCTCCTACAATGAGCAGTTCTTC. The full variable domain, with the rest looked up from reference TRBV7-8 and TRBJ2-1, is GAGVSQSPRYKVAKRGQDVALRCDPISGHVSLFWYQQALGQGPEFLTYFQNEAQLDKSGLPSDRFFAERPEGSVSTLKIQRTQQEDSAVYLCASSPWMSSYNEQFFGPGTRLTVL.

The genes are TRBV7-2 and TRBJ2-3; D not certain. The V end lost 0 bases, the J end lost 0 bases, and 7 bases lay between the germline ends. Germline-derived CDR1 and CDR2 are SGHTA and FQGNSA. The CDR3 is made up of 15 amino acids. DNA for the CDR3: TGTGCCAGCAGCTTAGCGGTCCCTAGCACAGATACGCAGTATTTT. It codes for CASSLAVPSTDTQYF. The whole variable domain, remainder taken from reference TRBV7-2 and TRBJ2-3, is GAGVSQSPSNKVTEKGKDVELRCDPISGHTALYWYRQSLGQGLEFLIYFQGNSAPDKSGLPSDRFSAERTGGSVSTLTIQRTQQEDSAVYLCASSLAVPSTDTQYFGPGTRLTVL.

This clone was observed a single time. The chain links TRBV29-1 to TRBJ2-2; no firm D call. The germline CDR1 and CDR2 sequences are SQVTM and ANQGSEA. The CDR3 covers 13 residues. V gave up 4 bases and J gave up 1 base, with 7 bases separating them. This CDR3 is CSVGVGNTGELFF. The CDR3 coding sequence is TGCAGCGTTGGGGTTGGGAACACCGGGGAGCTGTTTTTT.

This sequence joins TRBV2 and TRBJ1-2; D may be TRBD1 (5 bases). CDR1 SNHLY and CDR2 FYNNEI come from the germline V gene. This CDR3 comprises 14 residues. V gave up 6 bases and J gave up 2 bases, with 13 bases separating them. CDR3 residues: CASSEGRLNYGYTF. CDR3 coding DNA: TGTGCCAGCAGCGAGGGGAGACTGAACTATGGCTACACCTTC.

The genes are TRBV9 and TRBJ2-7; the D call may be TRBD1 or TRBD2 (5 bases each). Germline CDR1 is SGDLS and CDR2 is YYNGEE. V was cut by 4 bases and J by 6 bases, with 23 bases left in between. The CDR3 extends over 16 amino acids. The CDR3 nucleotides read TGTGCCAGCAGCTCCCTGCCGGGACCCGACTACGTCGAGCAGTACTTC. Its protein is CASSSLPGPDYVEQYF.

There are a few counts of this clone. The chain joins TRBV27 to TRBJ2-7; 9 nucleotides agree with TRBD1. The CDR3 has 13 amino acids. From germline, CDR1 is MNHEY and CDR2 SMNVEV (reference sequence). The V and J ends lost 5 bases and 3 bases, in that order; junction bases with no gene match: 2. For the CDR3, the DNA is TGTGCCAGCAGTCCGACAGGGGGCTACGAGCAGTACTTC. Protein sequence: CASSPTGGYEQYF.

The chain has TRBV9 and TRBJ2-1; D is unclear. Trimming removed 4 bases from V and 5 bases from J, with 13 bases in between. The CDR3 is 14 amino acids. Germline lookup yields CDR1 SGDLS and CDR2 YYNGEE. The CDR3 nucleotides read TGTGCCAGCAGCTCCCCCTTAGCAGACAATGAGCAGTTCTTC. As protein: CASSSPLADNEQFF.

V usage is TRBV9 and J usage is TRBJ2-2; maybe TRBD1 (5 bases). The ends were cut back, 0 bases at V and 3 bases at J, with 15 bases in the middle. CDR1 and CDR2 (germline): SGDLS, YYNGEE. The CDR3 is 17 amino acids. The CDR3 sequence: CASSVESTGVYTGELFF. As DNA, the CDR3 is TGTGCCAGCAGCGTAGAGAGTACAGGCGTGTACACCGGGGAGCTGTTTTTT.

This clone was counted a few times. V is TRBV7-2 and J is TRBJ1-6; D uncertain. Germline CDR1 is SGHTA and CDR2 is FQGNSA. Trimming left V 5 bases short and J 3 bases short, with 11 bases between. The CDR3 spans 15 residues. CDR3 sequence: CASSPSRDYNSPLHF. For the CDR3, the DNA is TGTGCCAGCAGCCCCTCCCGGGACTATAATTCACCCCTCCACTTT. Combining the CDR3 with reference TRBV7-2 and TRBJ1-6 gives the whole variable domain GAGVSQSPSNKVTEKGKDVELRCDPISGHTALYWYRQSLGQGLEFLIYFQGNSAPDKSGLPSDRFSAERTGGSVSTLTIQRTQQEDSAVYLCASSPSRDYNSPLHFGNGTRLTVT.

The chain has TRBV2 and TRBJ2-7, with a weak D call TRBD1 (6 bases). Trimming took off 8 bases at V and 0 bases at J, with 14 bases between the two ends. The CDR3 runs to 14 residues. Germline V gene lookup returns CDR1 SNHLY and CDR2 FYNNEI. CDR3 sequence: CASYIRGDSYEQYF. The CDR3 DNA is TGTGCCAGCTACATCAGGGGTGACTCCTACGAGCAGTACTTC.

A single count supports this clone. The rearrangement joins TRBV5-1 to TRBJ2-3; 12 bases fit TRBD1. The trim removed 4 bases at V and 4 bases at J, leaving 16 bases unmatched. Germline CDR1 SGHRS, CDR2 YFSETQ. The CDR3 has 19 residues. DNA of the CDR3: TGCGCCAGCAGCCCACGCGGACAAACCGGGACAGGGGGCCCAGATACGCAGTATTTT. It translates to CASSPRGQTGTGGPDTQYF. Filled out from reference TRBV5-1 and TRBJ2-3, the complete variable domain reads KAGVTQTPRYLIKTRGQQVTLSCSPISGHRSVSWYQQTPGQGLQFLFEYFSETQRNKGNFPGRFSGRQFSNSRSEMNVSTLELGDSALYLCASSPRGQTGTGGPDTQYFGPGTRLTVL.